The present T cell receptor beta chain was sequenced within a study of blood T cell repertoires in COVID-19. The wider study: Donors in the United States, Italy and Spain gave samples during acute or convalescent COVID-19. Nucleic acid was either cDNA or gDNA, and it came from T cells, B-cell-depleted T cells, or PBMCs.

Per the study methods: Researchers report that nucleated cell counts were estimated from reference gene primer amplification. Measured with immunoSEQ multiplex PCR; TCRdb has only the in-frame clones, and not every one. The V and J calls and clone size were taken over from that table, and D and trimming were inferred from the DNA. The repertoire consists of 55,000 to 65,000 clones, with just over 90% occurring once and the leading ten covering approximately 1.5%. The V and J ends lost 3 bases and 4 bases respectively, with 5 bases between them. Germline V gives CDR1 DFQATT, CDR2 SNEGSKA (reference sequence). The CDR3 consists of 11 residues.

The chain joins TRBV20-1 to TRBJ2-3; no reliable D call. The TCR originated in a human donor in a cohort sampled during active COVID-19. Sequencing used peripheral blood. The CDR3: CSASLPDTQYF. The CDR3 DNA is TGCAGTGCTAGTCTTCCAGATACGCAGTATTTT.